This TCR beta chain was found in a study of blood T cell repertoires in COVID-19. For the study at large: In each case, the material was cDNA or gDNA derived from T cells, B-cell-depleted T cells, or PBMCs.

The repertoire was sequenced with immunoSEQ multiplex PCR; TCRdb's copy has only in-frame clones and lacks some. The top ten clones hold 2% to 3% of a sample with around 160,000 clones, approximately 91% of them seen once. Germline V gene data show CDR1 as MNHEY and CDR2 as SVGAGI. The CDR3 is made up of 11 amino acids. Deletions cut 5 bases from V and 7 bases from J, with 8 bases between. Sequences were obtained from peripheral blood. The clonotype comes from a man between 18 and 29 years old with acute or convalescent COVID-19. The V and J genes are TRBV6-5 and TRBJ1-2; no firm D call. The CDR3 DNA reads as TGTGCCAGCAGTAGCGGGAGTGGCTACACCTTC. This translates into CASSSGSGYTF.